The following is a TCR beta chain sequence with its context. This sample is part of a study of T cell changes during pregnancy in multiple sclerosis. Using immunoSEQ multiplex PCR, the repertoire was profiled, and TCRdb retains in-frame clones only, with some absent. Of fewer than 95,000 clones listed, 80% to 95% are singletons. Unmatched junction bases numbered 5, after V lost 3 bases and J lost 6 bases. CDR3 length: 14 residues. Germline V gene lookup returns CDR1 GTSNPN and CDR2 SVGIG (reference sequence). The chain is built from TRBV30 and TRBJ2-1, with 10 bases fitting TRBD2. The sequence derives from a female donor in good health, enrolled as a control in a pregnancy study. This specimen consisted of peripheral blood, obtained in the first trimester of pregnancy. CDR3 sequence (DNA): TGTGCCTGGAGGCGGACTAGCGGTAGCAATGAGCAGTTCTTC. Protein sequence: CAWRRTSGSNEQFF.